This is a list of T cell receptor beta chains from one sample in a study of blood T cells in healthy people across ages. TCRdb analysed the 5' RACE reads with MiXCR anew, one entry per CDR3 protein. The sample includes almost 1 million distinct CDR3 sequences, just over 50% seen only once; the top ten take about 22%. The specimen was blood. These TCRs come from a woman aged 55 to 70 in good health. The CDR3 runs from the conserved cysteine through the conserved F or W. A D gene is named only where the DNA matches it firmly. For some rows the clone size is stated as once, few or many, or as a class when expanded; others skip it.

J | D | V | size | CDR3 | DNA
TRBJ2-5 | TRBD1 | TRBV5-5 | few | CASSWRTGPETQYF | TGTGCCAGCAGCTGGAGGACAGGTCCAGAGACCCAGTACTTC
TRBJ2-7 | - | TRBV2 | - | CASSVIPSSYEQYF | TGTGCCAGCAGTGTCATTCCCAGCTCCTACGAGCAGTACTTC
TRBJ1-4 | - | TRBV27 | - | CASSPNPRRMEKLFF | TGTGCCAGCAGTCCGAACCCCCGGCGGATGGAAAAACTGTTTTTT
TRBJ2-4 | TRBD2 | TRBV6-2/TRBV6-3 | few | CASRGLARGNIQYF | TGTGCCAGCAGGGGACTAGCGAGAGGGAACATTCAGTACTTC
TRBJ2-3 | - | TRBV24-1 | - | CATSGARGTDTQYF | TGTGCCACCAGTGGGGCTAGAGGAACAGATACGCAGTATTTT
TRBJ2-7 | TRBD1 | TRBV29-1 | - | CSVERDSPHEQYF | TGCAGCGTTGAGAGGGACAGTCCCCACGAGCAGTACTTC
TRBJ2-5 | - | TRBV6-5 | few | CASRRPGGQETQYF | TGTGCCAGCAGGAGACCGGGCGGTCAAGAGACCCAGTACTTC
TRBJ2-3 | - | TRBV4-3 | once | CASSQEGVADTDTQYF | TGCGCCAGCAGCCAAGAGGGGGTGGCGGACACAGATACGCAGTATTTT
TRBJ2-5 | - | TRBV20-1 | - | CSARDWRTQYF | TGCAGTGCTAGAGACTGGAGGACCCAGTACTTC
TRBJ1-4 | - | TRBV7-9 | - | CASNRGLEKLFF | TGTGCCAGCAACCGGGGACTGGAAAAACTGTTTTTT
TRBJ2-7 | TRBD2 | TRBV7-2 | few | CASSRTGLVRNEQYF | TGTGCCAGCAGCCGAACGGGACTAGTGAGGAACGAGCAGTACTTC
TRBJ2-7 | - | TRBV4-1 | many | CASSPRDSFYEQYF | TGCGCCAGCAGCCCCCGGGACTCCTTTTACGAGCAGTACTTC
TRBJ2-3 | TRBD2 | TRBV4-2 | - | CASSQEPRLAGEGGTDTQYF | TGTGCCAGCAGCCAAGAGCCCCGACTAGCGGGAGAAGGGGGGACAGATACGCAGTATTTT
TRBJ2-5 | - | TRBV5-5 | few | CASSSGTPRTYQETQYF | TGTGCCAGCAGCTCCGGGACACCACGTACGTACCAAGAGACCCAGTACTTC
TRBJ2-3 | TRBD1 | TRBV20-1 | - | CSARPPGQGGDTQYF | TGCAGTGCTAGACCTCCGGGACAGGGGGGAGATACGCAGTATTTT
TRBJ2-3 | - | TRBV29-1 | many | CSVRLGTDTQYF | TGCAGCGTTCGGCTAGGCACAGATACGCAGTATTTT
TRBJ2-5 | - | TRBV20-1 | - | CSALRGNGVGETQYF | TGCAGTGCCCTGCGGGGTAATGGGGTTGGAGAGACCCAGTACTTC
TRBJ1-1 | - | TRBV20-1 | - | CSARPGQKAFF | TGCAGTGCTAGGCCTGGACAGAAAGCTTTCTTT
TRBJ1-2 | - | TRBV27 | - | CASRAGALAYGYTF | TGTGCCAGCAGAGCCGGGGCACTCGCCTATGGCTACACCTTC